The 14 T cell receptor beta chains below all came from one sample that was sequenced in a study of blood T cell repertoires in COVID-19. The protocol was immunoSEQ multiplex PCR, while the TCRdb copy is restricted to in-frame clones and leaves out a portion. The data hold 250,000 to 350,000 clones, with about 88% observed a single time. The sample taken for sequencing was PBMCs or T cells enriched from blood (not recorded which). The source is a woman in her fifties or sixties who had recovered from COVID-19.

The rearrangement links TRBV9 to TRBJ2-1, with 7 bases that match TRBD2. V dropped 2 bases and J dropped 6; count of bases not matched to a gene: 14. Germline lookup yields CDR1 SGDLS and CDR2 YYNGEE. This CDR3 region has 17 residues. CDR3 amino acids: CASSVRIAGPTGNEQFF. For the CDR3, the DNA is TGTGCCAGCAGCGTCCGCATAGCGGGCCCTACGGGCAATGAGCAGTTCTTC.

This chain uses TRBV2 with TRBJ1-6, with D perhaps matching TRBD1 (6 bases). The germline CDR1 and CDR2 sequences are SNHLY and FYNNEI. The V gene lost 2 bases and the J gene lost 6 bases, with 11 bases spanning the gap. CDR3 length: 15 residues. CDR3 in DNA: TGTGCCAGCAGTGAACACCGGACAGCTAATTCACCCCTCCACTTT. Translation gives CASSEHRTANSPLHF.

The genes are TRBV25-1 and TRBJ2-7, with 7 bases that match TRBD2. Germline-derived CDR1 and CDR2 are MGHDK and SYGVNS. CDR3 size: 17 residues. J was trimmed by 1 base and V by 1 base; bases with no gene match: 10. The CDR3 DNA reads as TGTGCCAGCAGTGAATCGGGGCTAGCGGATCATTCCTACGAGCAGTACTTC. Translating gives CASSESGLADHSYEQYF.

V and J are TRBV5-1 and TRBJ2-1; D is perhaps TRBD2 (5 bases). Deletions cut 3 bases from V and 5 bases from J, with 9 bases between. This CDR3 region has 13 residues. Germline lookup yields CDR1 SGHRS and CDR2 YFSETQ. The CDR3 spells CASSSDWNNEQFF. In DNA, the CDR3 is TGCGCCAGCAGCTCGGACTGGAACAATGAGCAGTTCTTC.

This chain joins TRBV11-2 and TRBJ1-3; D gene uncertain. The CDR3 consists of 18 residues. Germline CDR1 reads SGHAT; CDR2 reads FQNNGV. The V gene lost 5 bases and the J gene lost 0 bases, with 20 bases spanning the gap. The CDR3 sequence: CASSDTDRGTNSGNTIYF. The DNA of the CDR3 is TGTGCCAGCAGCGACACGGATCGGGGAACAAACTCTGGAAACACCATATATTTT.

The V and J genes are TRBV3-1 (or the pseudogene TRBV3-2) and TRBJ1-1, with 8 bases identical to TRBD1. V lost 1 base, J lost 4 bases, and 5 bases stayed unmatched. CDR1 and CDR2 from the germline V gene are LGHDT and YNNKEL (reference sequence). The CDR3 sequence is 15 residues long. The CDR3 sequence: CASSQVRTGGTEAFF. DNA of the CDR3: TGTGCCAGCAGCCAAGTTAGAACAGGGGGCACTGAAGCTTTCTTT.

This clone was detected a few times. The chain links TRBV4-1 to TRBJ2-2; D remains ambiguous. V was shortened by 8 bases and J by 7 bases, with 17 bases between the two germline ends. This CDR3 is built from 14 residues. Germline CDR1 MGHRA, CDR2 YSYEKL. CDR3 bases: TGCGCCAGCGCACACAGCCTAAGAGACGGGGAGCTGTTTTTT. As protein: CASAHSLRDGELFF.

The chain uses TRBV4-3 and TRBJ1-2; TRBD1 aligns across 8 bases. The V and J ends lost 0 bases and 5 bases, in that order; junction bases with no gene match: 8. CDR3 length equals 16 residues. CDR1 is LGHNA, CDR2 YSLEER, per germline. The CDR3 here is CASSQEPGGFRYGYTF. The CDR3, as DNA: TGCGCCAGCAGCCAAGAACCAGGGGGCTTTCGATATGGCTACACCTTC.

The CDR3 DNA reads TGCGCCAGCAGCTTGGAAGGGGTGGACAATCAGCCCCAGCATTTT. Translated, it gives CASSLEGVDNQPQHF. This chain links TRBV5-1 with TRBJ1-5, with D maybe TRBD1 (5 bases). This CDR3 has 15 residues. Germline V gives CDR1 SGHRS, CDR2 YFSETQ. Trimming stripped 0 bases from V and 3 bases from J, with 10 bases between.

CDR3 region: CSVDPTGGSYNEQFF. The CDR3 coding sequence is TGCAGCGTTGACCCGACGGGGGGAAGCTACAATGAGCAGTTCTTC. The chain recombines TRBV29-1 with TRBJ2-1; 7 bases align to TRBD2. J was trimmed by 3 bases and V by 3 bases; bases with no gene match: 8. The CDR3 consists of 15 residues. The germline V gene has CDR1 SQVTM and CDR2 ANQGSEA.

Here the CDR3 DNA reads TGTGCCAGCTCATCGCGCCAAGCTACCTACGAGCAGTACTTC. Its translation: CASSSRQATYEQYF. V gene TRBV18 combines with J gene TRBJ2-7; D ambiguous. Between the trimmed V and J ends, which lost 5 bases and 2 bases, there was a span of 13 bases. This CDR3 is built from 14 residues. Per germline, CDR1 KGHSH and CDR2 LQKENI.

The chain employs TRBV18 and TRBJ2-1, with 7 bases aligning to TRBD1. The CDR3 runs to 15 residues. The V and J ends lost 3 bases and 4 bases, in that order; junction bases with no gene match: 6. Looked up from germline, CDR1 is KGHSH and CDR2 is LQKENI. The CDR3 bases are TGTGCCAGCTCACCTGGACAGGCCCAATACAATGAGCAGTTCTTC. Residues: CASSPGQAQYNEQFF.

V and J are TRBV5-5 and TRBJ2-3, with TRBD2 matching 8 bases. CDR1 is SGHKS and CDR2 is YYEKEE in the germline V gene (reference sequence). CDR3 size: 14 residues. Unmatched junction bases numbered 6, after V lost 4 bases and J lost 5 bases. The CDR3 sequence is CASSQRESGDTQYF. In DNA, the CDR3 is TGTGCCAGCAGCCAGCGGGAGTCCGGAGATACGCAGTATTTT.

CDR3: CASSRDDRGGYTF. For the CDR3, the DNA is TGTGCCAGCAGCCGCGACGACAGGGGCGGCTACACCTTC. This chain links TRBV6-5 with TRBJ1-2; 8 nucleotides match TRBD1. The CDR3 is 13 residues long. Trimming at V came to 6 bases and at J to 8 bases, leaving 8 bases not matched to a gene. Germline-derived CDR1 and CDR2 are MNHEY and SVGAGI.